Below, 4 T cell receptor beta chains from the same sample are listed, as sequenced in a study of blood T cell repertoires in COVID-19. The repertoire was sequenced with immunoSEQ multiplex PCR; TCRdb's copy has only in-frame clones and lacks some. This sample carries roughly 230,000 clones, 75% to 85% of them seen once, and the ten largest clones take approximately 5.7%. The sequencing sample was made of peripheral blood. These receptors all stem from a human donor in a cohort sampled during active COVID-19.

The chain recombines TRBV11-2 with TRBJ1-4, with no clear D. There are 14 residues in the CDR3. Germline V CDR1 and CDR2: SGHAT, FQNNGV. The V gene lost 6 bases and the J gene lost 3 bases, with 11 bases spanning the gap. CDR3: CASSLSLANEKLFF. CDR3 nucleotides: TGTGCCAGCAGTCTAAGTCTTGCTAATGAAAAACTGTTTTTT.

V gene TRBV18 combines with J gene TRBJ2-3; 9 bases align to TRBD2. The CDR3 length is 17 residues. Germline-derived CDR1 and CDR2 are KGHSH and LQKENI. Trimming cost V 3 bases and J 4 bases; bases outside gene matches: 11. CDR3 sequence: CASSPSQAGLAPDTQYF. CDR3 DNA sequence: TGTGCCAGCTCACCTTCCCAGGCGGGACTAGCCCCAGATACGCAGTATTTT.

This clone has only a few counts. The V gene is TRBV11-2, the J gene TRBJ1-6; D might be TRBD1 (6 bases). The V and J ends lost 5 bases and 11 bases respectively, with 19 bases between them. The germline V gene has CDR1 SGHAT and CDR2 FQNNGV. The CDR3 covers 15 residues. CDR3 loop: CASSLIGQGLPPLHF. CDR3 in DNA: TGTGCCAGCAGCCTAATAGGGCAGGGGCTTCCACCCCTCCACTTT.

This clone was counted once. CDR3 loop: CAIRRGNEQFF. In DNA form, the CDR3 reads TGTGCCATCCGCAGGGGAAATGAGCAGTTCTTC. The genes are TRBV10-3 and TRBJ2-1; a weak D match, TRBD1 (6 bases). The length of the CDR3 is 11 residues. Per the germline V gene, CDR1 is ENHRY and CDR2 is SYGVKD. V gave up 8 bases and J gave up 7 bases, with 9 bases separating them.